This record covers a single T cell receptor beta chain. When the RNA was reverse transcribed, random hexamers were used with an input of about 0.5 to 1 ug. One entry per CDR3 protein, called by TCRdb with MiXCR from the immunoSEQ multiplex PCR reads. The data contain 150,000 to 200,000 distinct CDR3 sequences, roughly 95% of them singletons. High-throughput TCR beta sequencing covered peripheral CD8+ and CD4+ T cells. Both CD4+ and CD8+ T cells were negatively isolated, and TEMRA cells underwent FACS enrichment. The data originate from a study of CD8 T cells in Susac syndrome. Germline loops: CDR1 DFQATT, CDR2 SNEGSKA (reference sequence). The CDR3 has 13 amino acids. V was cut by 5 bases and J by 1 base, with 11 bases left in between.

The material sequenced was CD4+ T cells from PBMCs. The V and J genes are TRBV20-1 and TRBJ2-5; possibly TRBD1 or TRBD2 for D (6 bases each). This clonotype originated in a human donor with multiple sclerosis. Here the CDR3 DNA reads TGCAGTGCTGGCGGGACACTCCAAGAGACCCAGTACTTC. It is translated as CSAGGTLQETQYF.